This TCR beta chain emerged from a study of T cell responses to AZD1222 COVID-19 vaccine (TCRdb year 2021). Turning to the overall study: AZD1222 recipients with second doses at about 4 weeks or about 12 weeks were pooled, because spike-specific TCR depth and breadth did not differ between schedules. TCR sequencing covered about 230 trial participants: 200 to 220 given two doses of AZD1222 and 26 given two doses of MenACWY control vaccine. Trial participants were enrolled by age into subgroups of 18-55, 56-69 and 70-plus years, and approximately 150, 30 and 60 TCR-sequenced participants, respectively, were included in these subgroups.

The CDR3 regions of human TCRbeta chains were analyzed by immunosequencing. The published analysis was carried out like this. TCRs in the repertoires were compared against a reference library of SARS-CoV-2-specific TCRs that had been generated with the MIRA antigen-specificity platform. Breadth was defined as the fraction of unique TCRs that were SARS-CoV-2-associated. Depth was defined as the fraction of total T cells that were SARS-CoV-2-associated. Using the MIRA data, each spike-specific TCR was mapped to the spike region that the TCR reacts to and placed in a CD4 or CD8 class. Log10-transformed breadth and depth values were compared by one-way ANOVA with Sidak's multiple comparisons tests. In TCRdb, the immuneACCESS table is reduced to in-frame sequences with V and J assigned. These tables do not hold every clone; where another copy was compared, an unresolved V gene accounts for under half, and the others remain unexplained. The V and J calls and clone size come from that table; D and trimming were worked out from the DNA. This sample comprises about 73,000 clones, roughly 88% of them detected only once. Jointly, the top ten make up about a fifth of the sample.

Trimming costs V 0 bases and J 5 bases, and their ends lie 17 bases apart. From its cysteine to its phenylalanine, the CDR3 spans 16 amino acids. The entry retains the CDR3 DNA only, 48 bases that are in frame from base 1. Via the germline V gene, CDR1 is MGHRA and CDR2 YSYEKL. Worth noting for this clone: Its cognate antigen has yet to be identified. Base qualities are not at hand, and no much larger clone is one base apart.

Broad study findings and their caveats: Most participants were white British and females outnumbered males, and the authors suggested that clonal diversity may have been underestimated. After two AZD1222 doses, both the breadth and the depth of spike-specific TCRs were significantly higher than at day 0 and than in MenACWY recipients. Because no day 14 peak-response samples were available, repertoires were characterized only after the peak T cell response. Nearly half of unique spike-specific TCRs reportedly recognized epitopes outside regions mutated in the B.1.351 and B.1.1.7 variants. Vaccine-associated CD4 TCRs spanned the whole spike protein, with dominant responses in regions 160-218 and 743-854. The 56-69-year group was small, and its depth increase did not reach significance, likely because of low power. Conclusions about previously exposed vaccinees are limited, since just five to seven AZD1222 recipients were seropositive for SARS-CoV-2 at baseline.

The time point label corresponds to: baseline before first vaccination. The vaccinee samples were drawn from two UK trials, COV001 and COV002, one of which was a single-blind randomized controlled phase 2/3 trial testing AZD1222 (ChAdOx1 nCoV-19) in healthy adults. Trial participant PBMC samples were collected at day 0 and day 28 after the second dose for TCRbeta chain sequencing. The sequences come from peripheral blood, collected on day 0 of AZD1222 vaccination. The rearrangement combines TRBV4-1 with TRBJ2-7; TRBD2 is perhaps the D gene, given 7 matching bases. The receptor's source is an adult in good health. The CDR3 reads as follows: CASSQEAAGAGNEQYF. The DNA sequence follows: TGCGCCAGCAGCCAAGAGGCGGCGGGGGCGGGCAACGAGCAGTACTTC.